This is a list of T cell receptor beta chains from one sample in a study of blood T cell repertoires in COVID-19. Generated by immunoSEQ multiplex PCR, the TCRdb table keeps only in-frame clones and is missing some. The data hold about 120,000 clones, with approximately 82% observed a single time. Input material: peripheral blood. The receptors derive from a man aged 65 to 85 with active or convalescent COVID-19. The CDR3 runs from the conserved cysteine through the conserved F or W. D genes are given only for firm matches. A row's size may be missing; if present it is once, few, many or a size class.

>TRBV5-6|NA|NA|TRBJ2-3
TGTGCCAGCAGCTTGTACAAATTTAGCACAGATACGCAGTATTTT
CASSLYKFSTDTQYF
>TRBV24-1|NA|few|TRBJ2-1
TGTGCCACCAGTGATTTTGCGGGGTCCTACAATGAGCAGTTCTTC
CATSDFAGSYNEQFF
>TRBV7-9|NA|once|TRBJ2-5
TGTGCCAGCAGCCGAACCGGGCTGTCGGGGGAGACCCAGTACTTC
CASSRTGLSGETQYF
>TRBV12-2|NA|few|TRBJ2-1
TGTGCAAGTCGCTTAGCCGGCGGGCCCCTAGCGGGACCCTACAATGAGCAGTTCTTC
CASRLAGGPLAGPYNEQFF
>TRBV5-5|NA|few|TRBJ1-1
TGTGCCAGCAGCCGCGACACAAACACTGAAGCTTTCTTT
CASSRDTNTEAFF
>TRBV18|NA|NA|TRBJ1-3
TGTGCCAGCTCACCCGACGGGGGAGGAAACACCATATATTTT
CASSPDGGGNTIYF
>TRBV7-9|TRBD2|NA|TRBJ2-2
TGTGCCAGCAGCTCCCCGGGAGGGCTCGGCCCCAATTTTTTCTGGGAGCTGTTTTTT
CASSSPGGLGPNFFWELFF
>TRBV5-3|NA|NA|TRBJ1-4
TGTGCCAGAAGCTTGGAGGTCGGGGGAGGGAGTAATGAAAAACTGTTTTTT
CARSLEVGGGSNEKLFF
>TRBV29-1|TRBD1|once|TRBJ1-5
TGCAGCGTAGTGGACAGGGGGTCTTCGAATCAGCCCCAGCATTTT
CSVVDRGSSNQPQHF
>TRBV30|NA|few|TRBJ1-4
TGTGCCTGGAGTCCCGTCGGCAGGGGAAATGAAAAACTGTTTTTT
CAWSPVGRGNEKLFF
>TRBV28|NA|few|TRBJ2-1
TGTGCCAGCAGTTTAAGCGAGCAGTTCTTC
CASSLSEQFF
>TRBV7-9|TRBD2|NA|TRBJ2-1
TGTGCCAGCAGCTTCCCTCGACTAGCGGGAGGGCCCAATGAGCAGTTCTTC
CASSFPRLAGGPNEQFF
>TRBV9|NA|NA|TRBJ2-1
TGTGCCAGCAGCTCGGACGGGCCTTCGGGGGAGCAGTTCTTC
CASSSDGPSGEQFF
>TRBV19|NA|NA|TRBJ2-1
TGTGCCAGTAGTATCGAGAGCGGTTCTCCCCTAGGGAATGAGCAGTTCTTC
CASSIESGSPLGNEQFF
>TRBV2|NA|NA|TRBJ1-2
TGTGCCAGCAGTGAACGGGTCTTCCTAAACTATGGCTACACCTTC
CASSERVFLNYGYTF